A selection of T cell receptor beta chains follows, all from one sample in a study of control samples from healthy donors and cancer patients. The protocol was immunoSEQ multiplex PCR, while the TCRdb copy is restricted to in-frame clones and leaves out a portion. The data hold roughly 200,000 clones, with roughly 94% observed a single time. The sample consisted of blood. These receptors were obtained from a man aged 45-65 years in good health. Both conserved end residues are part of each CDR3. A D gene is named only where the DNA matches it firmly. Clone size is not always given. Where it is, it says once, few, many or a class for expanded clones.

CDR3 protein	CDR3 DNA	J gene	clone size	V gene	D gene
CASKREGGTNQPQHF	TGTGCCAGCAAGAGAGAAGGAGGAACCAATCAGCCCCAGCATTTT	TRBJ1-5	-	TRBV28	-
CASRRREGETQYF	TGTGCCAGCCGGCGCAGGGAAGGGGAGACCCAGTACTTC	TRBJ2-5	-	TRBV6-5	-
CASRGASLAAFF	TGTGCCAGCAGGGGGGCGTCCCTCGCCGCTTTCTTT	TRBJ1-1	-	TRBV12-3/TRBV12-4	-
CASSEDTGELFF	TGTGCCAGCAGTGAGGACACCGGGGAGCTGTTTTTT	TRBJ2-2	-	TRBV6-4	-
CASSSTSGSQETQYF	TGCGCCAGCAGCTCGACTAGCGGGTCTCAAGAGACCCAGTACTTC	TRBJ2-5	-	TRBV5-1	TRBD2
CASSLSRLAGGPGELFF	TGTGCCAGCAGTTTATCGAGGCTAGCGGGGGGGCCCGGGGAGCTGTTTTTT	TRBJ2-2	-	TRBV27	TRBD2
CASSQAGTSVQETQYF	TGTGCCAGCAGCCAAGCCGGGACTAGCGTACAAGAGACCCAGTACTTC	TRBJ2-5	-	TRBV3-1/TRBV3-2	TRBD2
CATSDSGTGELFF	TGTGCCACCAGTGATTCGGGGACCGGGGAGCTGTTTTTT	TRBJ2-2	-	TRBV24-1	-
CASSSSAEGGIQYF	TGTGCCAGCAGCTCGTCTGCTGAAGGGGGCATTCAGTACTTC	TRBJ2-4	-	TRBV6-5	-
CASSFNAGSGGNTIYF	TGTGCCAGCAGCTTTAATGCAGGGTCGGGTGGAAACACCATATATTTT	TRBJ1-3	-	TRBV7-8	-
CATRGQTNTEAFF	TGTGCCACCAGGGGACAGACGAACACTGAAGCTTTCTTT	TRBJ1-1	-	TRBV24-1	TRBD1
CATGPYNEQFF	TGTGCCACGGGTCCCTACAATGAGCAGTTCTTC	TRBJ2-1	-	TRBV24-1	-
CASSRHGDRQETQYF	TGTGCCAGCAGTCGCCATGGGGACAGACAAGAGACCCAGTACTTC	TRBJ2-5	-	TRBV28	TRBD1
CATSRQAGGLTNEQFF	TGTGCCACCAGCAGACAAGCGGGGGGCTTAACGAATGAGCAGTTCTTC	TRBJ2-1	-	TRBV15	TRBD2
CASSRSATGGTEAFF	TGTGCCAGCTCACGGAGTGCGACAGGGGGCACTGAAGCTTTCTTT	TRBJ1-1	-	TRBV18	TRBD1
CASSLSGNSNQPQHF	TGTGCCAGCAGCTTAAGCGGGAATAGCAATCAGCCCCAGCATTTT	TRBJ1-5	-	TRBV7-8	-
CASSRGQKETQYF	TGTGCCAGCTCCCGAGGGCAGAAAGAGACCCAGTACTTC	TRBJ2-5	-	TRBV18	-
CASSRTERHSPLHF	TGTGCCAGCAGTAGGACCGAGAGACATTCACCCCTCCACTTT	TRBJ1-6	-	TRBV6-4	-
CASSTGYTEAFF	TGCGCCAGCAGTACGGGGTACACTGAAGCTTTCTTT	TRBJ1-1	-	TRBV10-1	-
CASSQPGFMRNTIYF	TGCGCCAGCAGCCAGCCAGGGTTCATGAGAAACACCATATATTTT	TRBJ1-3	-	TRBV4-1	-
CAWGSGGASYNEQFF	TGTGCCTGGGGTAGCGGGGGGGCCTCCTACAATGAGCAGTTCTTC	TRBJ2-1	-	TRBV30	TRBD2
CASRQGPTNYGYTF	TGCGCCAGCCGACAGGGCCCGACTAACTATGGCTACACCTTC	TRBJ1-2	-	TRBV5-1	TRBD1
CATTRGENTEAFF	TGTGCCACCACCCGTGGGGAGAACACTGAAGCTTTCTTT	TRBJ1-1	-	TRBV24-1	-
CASSPGGVNTEAFF	TGTGCCAGCAGCCCAGGGGGGGTGAACACTGAAGCTTTCTTT	TRBJ1-1	-	TRBV11-3	TRBD1
CASRDSGTGFTEAFF	TGTGCCAGCAGGGACTCCGGGACAGGGTTCACTGAAGCTTTCTTT	TRBJ1-1	once	TRBV28	TRBD1